The source of this T cell receptor beta chain is a study of T cell clonotyping in hematopoietic cell transplantation. Study-level findings and limits: Pathologically expanded recipient clonotypes increased progressively from day 30 to day 180 as diversity fell.

Note on this clone: No antigen is known for it.

Time point of the sample: recipient sample about 28 days before transplant, after cytoreduction. This table comes from immunoSEQ multiplex PCR, and its TCRdb copy is limited to in-frame clones, with some not included. The data contain roughly 27,000 clones, 80% to 90% of them singletons. This CDR3 region has 16 residues. Germline V gene lookup returns CDR1 MNHNY and CDR2 SVGAGI (reference sequence). V was trimmed by 7 bases and J by 2 bases, leaving 20 bases between them. The sequenced sample was peripheral blood mononuclear cells, obtained before stem cell transplant. This TCR was recovered from a woman aged 55-70 years with acute myeloid leukemia. Some clones in this sample may be carry-over from other donors' samples. The chain couples TRBV6-6 to TRBJ1-1; TRBD1 is a possible D gene (5 bases). CDR3 protein: CASTAFGGGVNTEAFF. In nucleotides, the CDR3 is TGTGCCAGCACGGCATTTGGTGGGGGGGTTAACACTGAAGCTTTCTTT.